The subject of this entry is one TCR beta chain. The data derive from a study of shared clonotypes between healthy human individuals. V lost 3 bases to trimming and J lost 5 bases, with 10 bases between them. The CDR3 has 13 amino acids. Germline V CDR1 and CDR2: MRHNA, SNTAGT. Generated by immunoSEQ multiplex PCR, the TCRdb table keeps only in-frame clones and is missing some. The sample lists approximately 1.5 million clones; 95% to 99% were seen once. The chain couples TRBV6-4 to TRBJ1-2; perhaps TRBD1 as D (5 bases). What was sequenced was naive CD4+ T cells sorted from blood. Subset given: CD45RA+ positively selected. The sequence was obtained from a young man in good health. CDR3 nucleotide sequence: TGTGCCAGCAGTGAGGGGACGGCATATGGCTACACCTTC. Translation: CASSEGTAYGYTF.